Described below is a single T cell receptor beta chain sequence and its context. Antigen unknown. The record originates from a study of T cell repertoires in cytomegalovirus infection. Across the whole study: Carrying CMV and the relevant HLA type showed in public TCR beta signatures. Overall study results and limits: Across the ex vivo response, the dominant clonotypes were HLA-C-restricted CMV-specific TCR beta clonotypes.

Germline CDR1 reads DFQATT; CDR2 reads SNEGSKA (reference sequence). The CDR3 has 17 residues. Trimming left V 5 bases short and J 3 bases short, with 26 bases between. TCRdb used MiXCR to reprocess the reads, holding one entry per CDR3 protein. Of roughly 640,000 distinct CDR3 sequences listed, 24% are singletons. This chain uses TRBV20-1 with TRBJ2-7, with D perhaps matching TRBD1 (6 bases). This TCR was recovered from a human donor in good health (CMV status not recorded). Some clones in this sample may be carry-over from other donors' samples. What was sequenced was CD8+ T cells from PBMCs. The CDR3 region has the DNA TGCAGTGCTGGACTGACAGGCTTCTCAGGTGGATACTACGAGCAGTACTTC. Its protein product is CSAGLTGFSGGYYEQYF.